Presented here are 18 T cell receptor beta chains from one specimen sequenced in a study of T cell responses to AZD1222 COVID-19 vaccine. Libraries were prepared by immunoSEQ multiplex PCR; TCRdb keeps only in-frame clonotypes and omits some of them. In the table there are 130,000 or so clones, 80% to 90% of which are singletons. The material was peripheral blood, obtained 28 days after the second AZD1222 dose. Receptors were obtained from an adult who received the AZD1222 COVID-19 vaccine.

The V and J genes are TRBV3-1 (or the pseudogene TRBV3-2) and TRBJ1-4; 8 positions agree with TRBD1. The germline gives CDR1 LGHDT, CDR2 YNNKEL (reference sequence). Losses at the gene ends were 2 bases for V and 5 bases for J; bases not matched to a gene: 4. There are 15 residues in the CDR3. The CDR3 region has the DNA TGTGCCAGCAGCCAATGGACAGGGCGAAATGAAAAACTGTTTTTT. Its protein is CASSQWTGRNEKLFF.

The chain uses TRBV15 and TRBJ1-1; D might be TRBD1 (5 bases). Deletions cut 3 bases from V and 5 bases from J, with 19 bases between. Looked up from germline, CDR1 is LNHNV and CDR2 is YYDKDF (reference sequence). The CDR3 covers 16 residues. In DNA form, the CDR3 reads TGTGCCACCAGCAGGCCGGGACGAACCCCGGGTACTGAAGCTTTCTTT. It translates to CATSRPGRTPGTEAFF.

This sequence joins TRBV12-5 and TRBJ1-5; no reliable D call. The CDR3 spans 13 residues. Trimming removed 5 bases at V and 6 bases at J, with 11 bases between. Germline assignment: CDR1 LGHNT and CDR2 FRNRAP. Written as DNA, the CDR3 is TGTGCTAGTGGTCTATCCTTCAGTCAGCCCCAGCATTTT. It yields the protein CASGLSFSQPQHF. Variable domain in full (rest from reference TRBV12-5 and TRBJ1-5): DARVTQTPRHKVTEMGQEVTMRCQPILGHNTVFWYRQTMMQGLELLAYFRNRAPLDDSGMPKDRFSAEMPDATLATLKIQPSEPRDSAVYFCASGLSFSQPQHFGDGTRLSIL.

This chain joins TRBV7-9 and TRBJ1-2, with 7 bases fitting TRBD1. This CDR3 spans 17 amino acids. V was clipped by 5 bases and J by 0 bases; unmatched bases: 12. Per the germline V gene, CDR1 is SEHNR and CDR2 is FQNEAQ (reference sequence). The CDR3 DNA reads TGTGCCAGCAGCCCGGGGACAGCCCCTAAGACTAACTATGGCTACACCTTC. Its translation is CASSPGTAPKTNYGYTF.

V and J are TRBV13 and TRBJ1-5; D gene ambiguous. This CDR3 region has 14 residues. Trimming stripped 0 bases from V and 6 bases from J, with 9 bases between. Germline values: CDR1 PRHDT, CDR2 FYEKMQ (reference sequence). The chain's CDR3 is CASSLGSVGQPQHF. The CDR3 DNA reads TGTGCCAGCAGCTTAGGCAGCGTAGGTCAGCCCCAGCATTTT. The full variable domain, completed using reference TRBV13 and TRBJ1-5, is AAGVIQSPRHLIKEKRETATLKCYPIPRHDTVYWYQQGPGQDPQFLISFYEKMQSDKGSIPDRFSAQQFSDYHSELNMSSLELGDSALYFCASSLGSVGQPQHFGDGTRLSIL.

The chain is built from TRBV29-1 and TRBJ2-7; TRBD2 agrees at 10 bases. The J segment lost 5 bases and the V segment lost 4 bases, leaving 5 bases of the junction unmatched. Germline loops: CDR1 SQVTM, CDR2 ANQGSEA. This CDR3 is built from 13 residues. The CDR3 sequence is CSVAGLAGDEQYF. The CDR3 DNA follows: TGCAGCGTTGCGGGGCTAGCGGGAGACGAGCAGTACTTC.

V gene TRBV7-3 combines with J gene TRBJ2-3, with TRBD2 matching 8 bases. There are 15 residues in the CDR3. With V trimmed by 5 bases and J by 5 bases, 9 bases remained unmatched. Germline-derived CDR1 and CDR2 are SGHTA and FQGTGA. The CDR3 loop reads CASSQSAGGEDTQYF. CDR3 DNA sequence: TGTGCCAGCAGCCAAAGTGCGGGGGGCGAAGATACGCAGTATTTT.

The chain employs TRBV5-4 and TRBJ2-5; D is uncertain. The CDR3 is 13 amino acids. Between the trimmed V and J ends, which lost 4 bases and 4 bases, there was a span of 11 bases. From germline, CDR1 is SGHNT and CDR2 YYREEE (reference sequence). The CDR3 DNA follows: TGTGCCAGCAGCCGCGACTCACGAGAGACCCAGTACTTC. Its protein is CASSRDSRETQYF.

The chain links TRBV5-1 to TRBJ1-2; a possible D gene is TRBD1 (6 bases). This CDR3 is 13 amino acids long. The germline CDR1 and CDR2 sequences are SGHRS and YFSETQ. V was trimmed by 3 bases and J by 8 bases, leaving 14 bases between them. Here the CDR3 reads CASSSDTGLGYTF. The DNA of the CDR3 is TGCGCCAGCAGCTCCGATACAGGGTTGGGCTACACCTTC.

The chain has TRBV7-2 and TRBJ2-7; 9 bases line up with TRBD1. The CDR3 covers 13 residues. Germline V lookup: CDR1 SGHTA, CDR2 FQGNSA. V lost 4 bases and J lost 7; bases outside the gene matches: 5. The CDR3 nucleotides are TGTGCCAGCAGCTGGACAGGGGAGAGTGAGCAGTACTTC. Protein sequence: CASSWTGESEQYF.

Here the CDR3 DNA reads TGTGCCAGCCGCCCGTCAGAATATGGCTACACCTTC. Translation: CASRPSEYGYTF. V and J are TRBV2 and TRBJ1-2; D is uncertain. CDR1 is SNHLY and CDR2 is FYNNEI in the germline V gene. Trimming took 8 bases from V and 5 from J, leaving 12 bases between them. The CDR3 extends over 12 amino acids.

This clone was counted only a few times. CDR3 residues: CASSIGISAGINYGYTF. Written as DNA, the CDR3 is TGTGCCAGTAGTATAGGAATTTCGGCAGGGATCAACTATGGCTACACCTTC. The chain is built from TRBV19 and TRBJ1-2; weak D call: TRBD1 (5 bases). V lost 1 base to trimming and J lost 2 bases, with 17 bases between them. CDR1 and CDR2 from the germline V gene are LNHDA and SQIVND (reference sequence). The CDR3 spans 17 residues.

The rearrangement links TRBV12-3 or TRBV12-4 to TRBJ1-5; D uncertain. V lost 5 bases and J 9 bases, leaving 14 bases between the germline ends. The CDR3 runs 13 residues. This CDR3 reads CASSRTEETPQHF. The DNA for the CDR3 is TGTGCCAGCAGTCGGACCGAGGAAACGCCCCAGCATTTT.

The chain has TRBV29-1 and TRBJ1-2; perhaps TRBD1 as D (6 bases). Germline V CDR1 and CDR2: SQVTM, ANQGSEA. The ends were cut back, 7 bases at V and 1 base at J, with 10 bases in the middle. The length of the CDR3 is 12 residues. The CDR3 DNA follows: TGCAGCGCGGAGGGGGATAACTATGGCTACACCTTC. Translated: CSAEGDNYGYTF.

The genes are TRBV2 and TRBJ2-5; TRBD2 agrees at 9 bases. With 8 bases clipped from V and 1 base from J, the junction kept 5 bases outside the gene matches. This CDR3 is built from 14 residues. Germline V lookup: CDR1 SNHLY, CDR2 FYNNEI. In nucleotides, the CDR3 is TGTGCCAGCGGTAGCGGGAGAACCCAAGAGACCCAGTACTTC. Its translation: CASGSGRTQETQYF.

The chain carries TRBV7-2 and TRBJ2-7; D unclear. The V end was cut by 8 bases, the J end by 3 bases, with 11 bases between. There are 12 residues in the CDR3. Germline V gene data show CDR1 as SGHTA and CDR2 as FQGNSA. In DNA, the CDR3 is TGTGCCAGCGGGCTAGTGAACTACGAGCAGTACTTC. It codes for CASGLVNYEQYF.

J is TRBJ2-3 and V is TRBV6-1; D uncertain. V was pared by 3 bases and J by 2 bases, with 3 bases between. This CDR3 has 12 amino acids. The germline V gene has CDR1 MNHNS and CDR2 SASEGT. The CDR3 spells CASSDHTDTQYF. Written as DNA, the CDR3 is TGTGCCAGCAGTGACCACACAGATACGCAGTATTTT.

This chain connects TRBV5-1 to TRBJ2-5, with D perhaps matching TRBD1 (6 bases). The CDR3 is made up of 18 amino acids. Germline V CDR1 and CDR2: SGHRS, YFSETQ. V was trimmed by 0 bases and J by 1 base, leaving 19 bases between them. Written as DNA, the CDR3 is TGCGCCAGCAGCTTGGGCCGCTTAGGGGGATTCCTCCAAGAGACCCAGTACTTC. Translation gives CASSLGRLGGFLQETQYF.